A selection of T cell receptor beta chains follows, all from one sample in a study of spatial heterogeneity in lung cancer. TCRdb re-called the 5' RACE reads with MiXCR, one entry per CDR3 protein. The repertoire holds 8,500 to 14,000 distinct CDR3 sequences, with 9.5% to 13% as singletons. The input for sequencing was lung tumor tissue, taken at surgery. Source of these receptors: a female donor with early-stage non-small cell lung cancer. CDR3s include the opening cysteine and the closing phenylalanine or tryptophan. A D gene is named only where the DNA matches it firmly. Clone size, where shown, is once, few, many, or a class for clones that have expanded.

V	J	size	D	CDR3	DNA
TRBV4-2	TRBJ2-7	many	-	CASSRTLGGLSYEQYF	TGTGCCAGCAGCCGCACGCTCGGGGGGCTCTCCTACGAGCAGTACTTC
TRBV7-9	TRBJ2-7	many	TRBD2	CASSPEGGLAGFEQYF	TGTGCCAGCAGCCCGGAGGGGGGGCTAGCGGGGTTCGAGCAGTACTTC
TRBV7-9	TRBJ2-7	few	-	CASSLVYEQYF	TGTGCCAGCAGCTTAGTCTACGAGCAGTACTTC
TRBV20-1	TRBJ2-1	few	TRBD2	CSARAGGSGDEQFF	TGCAGTGCTAGAGCTGGCGGGAGTGGAGATGAGCAGTTCTTC
TRBV6-2/TRBV6-3	TRBJ1-5	many	-	CASTDGGGANSQHF	TGTGCCAGCACCGATGGAGGGGGTGCTAATTCCCAGCATTTT
TRBV20-1	TRBJ1-6	medium-sized	-	CSARDLGLRDGVNSPLHF	TGCAGTGCTAGAGATCTCGGGCTCCGCGATGGGGTAAATTCACCCCTCCACTTT
TRBV13	TRBJ1-2	many	TRBD1	CASSFDRGYYGYTF	TGTGCCAGCAGCTTCGACAGGGGCTACTATGGCTACACCTTC
TRBV7-2	TRBJ2-4	many	-	CASSLEAVDIQYF	TGTGCCAGCAGCTTAGAGGCGGTGGACATTCAGTACTTC
TRBV29-1	TRBJ2-1	medium-sized	-	CSVRRGPSYNEQFF	TGCAGCGTTCGGCGGGGGCCGTCCTACAATGAGCAGTTCTTC
TRBV12-3/TRBV12-4	TRBJ1-4	-	-	CASSFSRRRGNEKLFF	TGTGCCAGCAGTTTCTCTCGACGTAGGGGGAACGAAAAACTGTTTTTT
TRBV12-3/TRBV12-4	TRBJ1-6	large	TRBD1	CASSLLQGPNSPLHF	TGTGCCAGCAGTTTACTACAGGGGCCTAATTCACCCCTCCACTTT
TRBV4-2	TRBJ1-1	few	-	CASSQDWGGGALF	-
TRBV7-2	TRBJ2-4	medium-sized	-	CASSLGDLAKNIQYF	TGTGCCAGCAGCTTGGGGGACCTAGCCAAAAACATTCAGTACTTC
TRBV7-3	TRBJ1-1	many	-	CASSSSWTEAFF	TGTGCCAGCAGCTCGAGTTGGACTGAAGCTTTCTTT
TRBV11-3	TRBJ2-1	many	-	CASSQGSYNEQFF	TGTGCCAGCAGCCAGGGGTCCTACAATGAGCAGTTCTTC
TRBV4-2	TRBJ2-5	-	-	CASSQGQRHQETQYF	TGTGCCAGCAGCCAAGGCCAGCGTCACCAAGAGACCCAGTACTTC
TRBV18	TRBJ2-1	many	TRBD2	CASSQSGLPYNEQFF	TGTGCCAGCTCACAATCGGGACTACCCTACAATGAGCAGTTCTTC
TRBV7-9	TRBJ1-2	-	-	CASSPSGWGNRYGYTF	TGTGCCAGCAGCCCGAGTGGTTGGGGGAACCGCTATGGCTACACCTTC
TRBV23-1	TRBJ2-7	many	-	CASSQSNVRRVYEQYF	TGCGCCAGCAGTCAATCTAACGTCCGCCGCGTCTACGAGCAGTACTTC
TRBV18	TRBJ2-5	many	-	CASSPNMETQYF	TGTGCCAGCTCACCAAACATGGAGACCCAGTACTTC
TRBV20-1	TRBJ2-3	medium-sized	TRBD2	CSARSPGLAGPDTQYF	TGCAGTGCTAGATCCCCGGGACTAGCGGGTCCAGATACGCAGTATTTT
TRBV7-9	TRBJ1-1	many	TRBD1	CASSPDRGQGDTEAFF	TGTGCCAGCAGCCCGGACAGGGGGCAGGGGGACACTGAAGCTTTCTTT
TRBV5-1	TRBJ1-3	many	-	CASSLGQAFSSGNTIYF	TGCGCCAGCAGCTTGGGACAGGCCTTCAGCTCTGGAAACACCATATATTTT
TRBV5-1	TRBJ2-1	medium-sized	-	CASSLVGQPQFF	TGCGCCAGCAGCTTGGTCGGTCAGCCCCAGTTCTTC
TRBV9	TRBJ2-5	medium-sized	-	CASRGQAEETQYF	TGTGCCAGCAGAGGGCAGGCTGAGGAGACCCAGTACTTC
TRBV30	TRBJ2-5	-	-	CAWSLTSRETQYF	TGTGCCTGGAGTCTCACTAGTAGAGAGACCCAGTACTTC
TRBV7-2	TRBJ1-3	-	-	CASSRTRSSGNTIYF	TGTGCCAGCAGCCGAACCCGGAGCTCTGGAAACACCATATATTTT
TRBV5-4	TRBJ2-7	many	TRBD2	CAGGLAGTYEQYF	TGTGCCGGAGGACTAGCGGGGACCTACGAGCAGTACTTC
TRBV5-8	TRBJ2-5	few	-	CASSLGWGTETQYF	TGTGCCAGCAGCTTGGGATGGGGCACAGAGACCCAGTACTTC
TRBV27	TRBJ2-7	many	TRBD1	CASSPGQAAKQYF	TGTGCCAGCAGTCCAGGACAGGCCGCGAAGCAGTACTTC
TRBV19	TRBJ2-2	many	TRBD2	CASSFGLAGELFF	TGTGCCAGTAGTTTTGGACTAGCCGGGGAGCTGTTTTTT
TRBV10-3	TRBJ1-5	few	-	CAISESISQPQHF	TGTGCCATCAGTGAGTCGATATCTCAGCCCCAGCATTTT
TRBV20-1	TRBJ2-5	medium-sized	-	CSYPGRQETQYF	TGCAGTTATCCGGGACGTCAAGAGACCCAGTACTTC
TRBV5-4	TRBJ2-3	many	-	CAGRGQNTDTQYF	TGTGCCGGGAGAGGACAGAACACAGATACGCAGTATTTT
TRBV6-1	TRBJ2-5	many	TRBD2	CASSEFWSSGSTLETQYF	TGTGCCAGCAGTGAATTTTGGTCTAGCGGGAGCACCTTGGAGACCCAGTACTTC
TRBV4-2	TRBJ2-2	-	-	CASSQGQGELFF	TGTGCCAGCAGCCAAGGCCAGGGGGAGCTGTTTTTT
TRBV27	TRBJ2-7	few	TRBD1	CASADREYEQYF	TGTGCCAGTGCCGACAGGGAATACGAGCAGTACTTC